This T cell receptor (beta chain) was identified during a study of CXCR3-negative and CXCR3-positive naive CD8 T cells. General observations from the study: CXCR3-expressing naive cells carried TRB CDR3s more hydrophobic than those of CXCR3-negative naive cells.

As to this clonotype: Antigen unknown.

Per the germline V gene, CDR1 is SNHLY and CDR2 is FYNNEI. CDR3 size: 14 residues. 5' RACE with UMI labels generated the TRB cDNA libraries. With the 5' RACE reads reprocessed, TCRdb shows one record per CDR3 protein and no DNA. In all, the sample yields roughly 7,300 distinct CDR3 sequences. The TCR comes from a human donor in good health. Some clones in this sample may be carry-over from other donors' samples. The sample consisted of naive CXCR3+ CD8+ T cells from blood. Subset specified: CD45RO-CCR7+CD27+CD95- naive CD8+ T cells expressing CXCR3 (TNR3+). This sequence joins TRBV2 and TRBJ2-7; TCRdb returns TRBD1, unconfirmable since there is no DNA. CDR3 in amino acids: CASSEGRGRGEQYF.